This T cell receptor beta chain was observed in a study of blood T cells in healthy people across ages. A second about 6 to 12 cycle PCR used barcoded and J-beta primers. TCRdb processed the 5' RACE reads anew with MiXCR; each CDR3 protein has one entry. Of roughly 1,700,000 distinct CDR3 sequences listed, approximately 28% are singletons. V was cut by 5 bases and J by 7 bases, with 23 bases left in between. This CDR3 comprises 16 residues. The germline CDR1 and CDR2 sequences are SGHTA and FQGNSA. The sequenced material came from blood. The clonotype comes from a woman in her 30s in good health. The genes are TRBV7-2 and TRBJ2-5; possibly TRBD2 for D (6 bases). As DNA, the CDR3 is TGTGCCAGCAGCCGAAGGGCGAGGGACTTATGGGGGACCCAGTACTTC. Its protein product is CASSRRARDLWGTQYF.